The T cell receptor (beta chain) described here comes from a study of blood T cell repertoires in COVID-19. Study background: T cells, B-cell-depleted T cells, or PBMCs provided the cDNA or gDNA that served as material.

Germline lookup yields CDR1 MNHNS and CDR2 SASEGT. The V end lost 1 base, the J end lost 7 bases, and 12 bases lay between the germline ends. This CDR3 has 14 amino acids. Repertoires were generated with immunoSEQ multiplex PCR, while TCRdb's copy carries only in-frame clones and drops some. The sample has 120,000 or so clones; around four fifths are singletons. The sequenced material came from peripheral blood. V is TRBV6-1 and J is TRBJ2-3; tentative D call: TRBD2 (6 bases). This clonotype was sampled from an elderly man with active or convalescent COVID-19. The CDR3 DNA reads TGTGCCAGCAGTGAAGATGCAGGAGGGTATACGCAGTATTTT. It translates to CASSEDAGGYTQYF.